The rows below give T cell receptor beta chains drawn from one sample of a study of technical replicates of blood from several donors. The table came from immunoSEQ multiplex PCR; TCRdb's copy has only in-frame clones and leaves some out. Of 60,000 to 90,000 clones listed, about 92% were seen once; the top ten hold 0.35% to 0.5%. Sequencing was carried out using T cells isolated from PBMCs. All receptors come from a human donor in good health. CDR3s include the opening cysteine and the closing phenylalanine or tryptophan. The D gene is left open where the match is weak. The size field is filled for only some rows; it gives once, few, many or a size class.

>-|TRBV28|TRBJ2-3|-
CASRLLGSPQYF
TGTGCCAGCAGGTTGCTGGGGAGCCCGCAGTATTTT
>-|TRBV28|TRBJ1-2|-
CASSFISSYPGDGYTF
TGTGCCAGCAGTTTTATCTCAAGCTATCCAGGGGATGGCTACACCTTC
>-|TRBV2|TRBJ1-4|TRBD1
CASSAPGQGAPNEKLFF
TGTGCCAGCAGTGCACCGGGACAGGGGGCACCTAATGAAAAACTGTTTTTT
>-|TRBV9|TRBJ2-7|TRBD2
CASSVGAAGGYEQYF
TGTGCCAGCAGCGTAGGGGCTGCGGGAGGGTACGAGCAGTACTTC
>-|TRBV6-5|TRBJ2-2|TRBD2
CASTSSGDTGELFF
TGTGCCAGCACTTCTAGCGGCGACACCGGGGAGCTGTTTTTT
>-|TRBV30|TRBJ2-7|-
CAWMERYHDYEQYF
TGTGCCTGGATGGAGCGGTACCACGACTACGAGCAGTACTTC
>-|TRBV6-5|TRBJ2-7|TRBD2
CASSYASGISYEQYF
TGTGCCAGCAGTTACGCTAGCGGGATTTCCTACGAGCAGTACTTC
>-|TRBV4-2|TRBJ2-7|TRBD2
CASSQDRSGSYNEQYF
TGTGCCAGCAGCCAAGATAGGAGCGGGAGTTATAACGAGCAGTACTTC
>few|TRBV30|TRBJ1-3|-
CALSTWRVLSSGNTIYF
TGTGCTCTGAGTACGTGGCGGGTGCTGAGCTCTGGAAACACCATATATTTT
>-|TRBV11-2|TRBJ2-1|TRBD2
CASSLVGAGGLYEQFF
TGTGCCAGCAGCTTAGTGGGAGCGGGAGGGCTCTATGAGCAGTTCTTC
>-|TRBV10-3|TRBJ2-7|TRBD2
CAIGGGWGTSAYEQYF
TGTGCCATTGGGGGAGGCTGGGGGACTAGCGCCTACGAGCAGTACTTC
>once|TRBV21-1|TRBJ1-1|-
CASRSDTEAFF
TGTGCCAGCAGGAGCGACACTGAAGCTTTCTTT
>many|TRBV5-6|TRBJ2-1|TRBD2
CASSLTRLAGYAAQFF
TGTGCCAGCAGCTTAACCCGACTAGCGGGATACGCCGCACAGTTCTTC
>-|TRBV9|TRBJ1-1|-
CASNPAGGVTEAFF
TGTGCCAGCAACCCGGCGGGTGGGGTCACTGAAGCTTTCTTT
>-|TRBV7-8|TRBJ2-3|-
CASGKQDYSTDTQYF
TGTGCCAGCGGTAAACAGGACTATTCCACAGATACGCAGTATTTT
>-|TRBV18|TRBJ1-4|-
CASSPQDSPNEKLFF
TGTGCCAGCTCACCACAGGACTCCCCTAATGAAAAACTGTTTTTT
>-|TRBV7-2|TRBJ1-2|-
CASSLSGYGYTF
TGTGCCAGCAGCTTATCGGGCTATGGCTACACCTTC
>-|TRBV30|TRBJ2-2|-
CAWTSPGELFF
TGTGCCTGGACTAGCCCAGGGGAGCTGTTTTTT
>-|TRBV7-2|TRBJ1-2|-
CASSPQGYEPWGYTF
TGTGCCAGCAGCCCTCAGGGATACGAGCCTTGGGGCTACACCTTC
>-|TRBV4-2|TRBJ1-1|TRBD1
CASSQHYGTVDTEAFF
TGTGCCAGCAGCCAGCATTACGGGACAGTCGACACTGAAGCTTTCTTT
>-|TRBV4-1|TRBJ2-5|TRBD2
CASSRDQLAGEETQYF
TGCGCCAGCAGCCGGGACCAGCTAGCGGGAGAGGAGACCCAGTACTTC
>-|TRBV6-5|TRBJ2-3|-
CASIGGMTTDTQYF
TGTGCCAGCATTGGCGGGATGACCACAGATACGCAGTATTTT
>-|TRBV11-2|TRBJ2-7|TRBD1
CASSPIQGTGHEQYF
TGTGCCAGCAGCCCCATTCAAGGGACAGGTCACGAGCAGTACTTC
>-|TRBV4-2|TRBJ1-2|TRBD1
CASSQPGTGGPNYGYTF
TGTGCCAGCAGCCAACCCGGGACAGGGGGCCCTAACTATGGCTACACCTTC
>-|TRBV13|TRBJ2-3|-
CASSLGVGTAGRGTQYF
TGTGCCAGCAGCTTAGGGGTGGGGACAGCCGGGAGAGGTACGCAGTATTTT
>-|TRBV7-8|TRBJ2-6|-
CASFSEAGANVLTF
TGTGCCAGCTTTAGCGAGGCCGGGGCCAACGTCCTGACTTTC
>-|TRBV5-1|TRBJ2-5|TRBD2
CASSLDKRGGPETQYF
TGCGCCAGCAGCTTGGATAAGCGGGGGGGGCCGGAGACCCAGTACTTC
>-|TRBV28|TRBJ2-7|TRBD2
CASSLTPSGRAYEQYF
TGTGCCAGCAGTTTGACCCCTAGCGGGAGGGCCTACGAGCAGTACTTC
>-|TRBV5-1|TRBJ1-1|-
CASREGLNTEAFF
TGCGCCAGCAGAGAGGGCTTGAACACTGAAGCTTTCTTT
>-|TRBV7-2|TRBJ1-1|TRBD1
CASSLRDRAAFF
TGTGCCAGCAGCCTCAGGGACAGGGCGGCTTTCTTT
>few|TRBV5-1|TRBJ2-1|TRBD2
CASLARSGRTDRQFF
TGCGCCAGTTTAGCCCGAAGCGGGAGAACCGATCGACAGTTCTTC
>-|TRBV27|TRBJ1-2|TRBD1
CASTPGQGLTYGYTF
TGTGCCAGCACCCCCGGACAGGGGTTGACCTATGGCTACACCTTC
>-|TRBV25-1|TRBJ1-1|-
CASRGAEAFF
TGTGCCAGCAGGGGCGCTGAAGCTTTCTTT
>once|TRBV4-1|TRBJ1-1|-
CASSQEEIGYSEAFF
TGCGCCAGCAGCCAAGAGGAGATTGGGTACTCTGAAGCTTTCTTT
>-|TRBV7-8|TRBJ1-1|-
CASSLISQMNTEAFF
TGTGCCAGCAGCTTAATCTCCCAGATGAACACTGAAGCTTTCTTT
>-|TRBV2|TRBJ2-1|TRBD2
CASPGLAGGREQFF
TGTGCCAGCCCGGGGCTAGCGGGAGGTCGGGAGCAGTTCTTC
>-|TRBV18|TRBJ2-7|TRBD2
CASSPRAGEGVYEQYF
TGTGCCAGCTCACCTAGAGCGGGAGAGGGGGTCTACGAGCAGTACTTC
>-|TRBV7-3|TRBJ2-7|-
CASSDSGSPYEQYF
TGTGCCAGCAGCGATAGCGGATCCCCCTACGAGCAGTACTTC
>-|TRBV11-2|TRBJ1-4|-
CASTLRGFNEKLFF
TGTGCCAGCACCCTCAGAGGTTTTAATGAAAAACTGTTTTTT
>-|TRBV19|TRBJ1-1|-
CASSPRVTEAFF
TGTGCCAGTAGTCCCCGGGTAACTGAAGCTTTCTTT
>-|TRBV27|TRBJ2-3|-
CASQTGGATDTQYF
TGTGCCAGCCAAACCGGAGGTGCCACAGATACGCAGTATTTT
>-|TRBV23-1|TRBJ2-7|TRBD1
CASSQRDRTYEQYF
TGCGCCAGCAGCCAAAGGGACAGAACCTACGAGCAGTACTTC
>-|TRBV10-2|TRBJ1-4|TRBD1
CASSESRQGDEKLFF
TGCGCCAGCAGTGAGTCGCGTCAGGGGGATGAAAAACTGTTTTTT
>-|TRBV5-4|TRBJ2-5|TRBD2
CASSPTGTSFQETQYF
TGTGCCAGCAGCCCCACCGGGACTAGCTTCCAAGAGACCCAGTACTTC
>-|TRBV2|TRBJ1-5|TRBD1
CASSTGGNQPQHF
TGTGCCAGCAGTACAGGGGGCAATCAGCCCCAGCATTTT
>-|TRBV27|TRBJ1-1|-
CASRRGGRNTEAFF
TGTGCCAGCAGACGGGGAGGGAGGAACACTGAAGCTTTCTTT
>-|TRBV28|TRBJ2-5|TRBD1
CASRLTGTGGLQETQYF
TGTGCCAGCAGGCTGACGGGGACAGGGGGTTTACAAGAGACCCAGTACTTC
>once|TRBV11-3|TRBJ1-1|TRBD1
CASSLDGAGQGADTEAFF
TGTGCCAGCAGCTTAGATGGGGCAGGACAGGGGGCCGACACTGAAGCTTTCTTT
>once|TRBV7-9|TRBJ2-7|TRBD1
CASSSLDRDMYEQYF
TGTGCCAGCAGCTCACTTGACAGGGACATGTACGAGCAGTACTTC
>-|TRBV28|TRBJ2-7|-
CASSLSGTYEQYF
TGTGCCAGCAGTTTGTCAGGAACCTACGAGCAGTACTTC